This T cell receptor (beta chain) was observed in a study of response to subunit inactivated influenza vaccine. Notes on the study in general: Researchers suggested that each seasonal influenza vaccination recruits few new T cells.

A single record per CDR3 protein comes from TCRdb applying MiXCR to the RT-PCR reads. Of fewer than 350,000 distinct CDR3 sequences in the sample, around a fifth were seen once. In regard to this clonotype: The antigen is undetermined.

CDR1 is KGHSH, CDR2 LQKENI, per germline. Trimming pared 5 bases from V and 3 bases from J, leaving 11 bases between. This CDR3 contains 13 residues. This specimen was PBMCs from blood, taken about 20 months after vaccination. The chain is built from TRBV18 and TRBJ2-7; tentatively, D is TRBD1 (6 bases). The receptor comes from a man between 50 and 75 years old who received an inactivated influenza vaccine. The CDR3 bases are TGTGCCAGCTCAACTAGGGACATCTACGAGCAGTACTTC. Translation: CASSTRDIYEQYF.